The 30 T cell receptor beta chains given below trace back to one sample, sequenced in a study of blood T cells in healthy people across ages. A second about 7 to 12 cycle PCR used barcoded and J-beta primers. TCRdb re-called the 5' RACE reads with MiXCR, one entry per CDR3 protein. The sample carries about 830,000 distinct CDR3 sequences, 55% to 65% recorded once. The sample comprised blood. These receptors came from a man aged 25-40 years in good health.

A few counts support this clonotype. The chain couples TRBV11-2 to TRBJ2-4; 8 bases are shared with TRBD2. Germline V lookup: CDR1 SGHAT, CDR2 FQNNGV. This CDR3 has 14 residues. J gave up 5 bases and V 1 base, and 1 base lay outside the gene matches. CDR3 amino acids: CASSLGLAQNIQYF. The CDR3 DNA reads TGTGCCAGCAGCTTAGGACTAGCGCAAAACATTCAGTACTTC.

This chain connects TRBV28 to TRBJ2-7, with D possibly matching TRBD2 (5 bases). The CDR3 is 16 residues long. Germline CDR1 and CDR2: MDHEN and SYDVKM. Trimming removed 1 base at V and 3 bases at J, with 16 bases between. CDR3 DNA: TGTGCCAGCAGTTTATACAGCGGACCTGGCATCTACGAGCAGTACTTC. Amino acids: CASSLYSGPGIYEQYF.

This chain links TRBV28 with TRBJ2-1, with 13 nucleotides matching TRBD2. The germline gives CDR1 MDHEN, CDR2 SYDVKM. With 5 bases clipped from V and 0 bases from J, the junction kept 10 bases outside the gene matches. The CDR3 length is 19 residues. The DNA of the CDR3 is TGTGCCAGCAGTCTTTACGGACTAGCGGGGGAACTCTCCTACAATGAGCAGTTCTTC. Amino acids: CASSLYGLAGELSYNEQFF. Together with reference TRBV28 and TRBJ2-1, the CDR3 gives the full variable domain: DVKVTQSSRYLVKRTGEKVFLECVQDMDHENMFWYRQDPGLGLRLIYFSYDVKMKEKGDIPEGYSVSREKKERFSLILESASTNQTSMYLCASSLYGLAGELSYNEQFFGPGTRLTVL.

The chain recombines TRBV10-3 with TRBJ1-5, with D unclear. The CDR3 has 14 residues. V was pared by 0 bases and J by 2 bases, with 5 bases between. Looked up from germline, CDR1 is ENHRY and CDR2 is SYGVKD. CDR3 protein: CAISESPGNQPQHF. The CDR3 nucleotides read TGTGCCATCAGTGAGTCCCCGGGCAATCAGCCCCAGCATTTT.

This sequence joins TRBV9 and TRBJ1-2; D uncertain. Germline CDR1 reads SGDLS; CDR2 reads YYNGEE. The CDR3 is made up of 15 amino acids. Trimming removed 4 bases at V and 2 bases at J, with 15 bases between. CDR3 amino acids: CASSPLGSGNYGYTF. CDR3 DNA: TGTGCCAGCAGCCCCCTCGGCAGTGGCAACTATGGCTACACCTTC. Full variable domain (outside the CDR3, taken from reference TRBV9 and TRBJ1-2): DSGVTQTPKHLITATGQRVTLRCSPRSGDLSVYWYQQSLDQGLQFLIQYYNGEERAKGNILERFSAQQFPDLHSELNLSSLELGDSALYFCASSPLGSGNYGYTFGSGTRLTVV.

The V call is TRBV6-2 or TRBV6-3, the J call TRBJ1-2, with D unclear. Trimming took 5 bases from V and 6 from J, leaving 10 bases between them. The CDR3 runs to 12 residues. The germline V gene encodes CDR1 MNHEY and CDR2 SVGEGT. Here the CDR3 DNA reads TGTGCCAGCAGTCTTCACGCCGATGGCTACACCTTC. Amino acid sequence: CASSLHADGYTF.

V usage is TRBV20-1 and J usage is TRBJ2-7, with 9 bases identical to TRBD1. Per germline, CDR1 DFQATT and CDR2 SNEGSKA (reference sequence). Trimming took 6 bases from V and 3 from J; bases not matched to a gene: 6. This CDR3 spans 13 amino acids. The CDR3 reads CSASTGGVYEQYF. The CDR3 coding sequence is TGCAGTGCCAGCACAGGGGGCGTCTACGAGCAGTACTTC.

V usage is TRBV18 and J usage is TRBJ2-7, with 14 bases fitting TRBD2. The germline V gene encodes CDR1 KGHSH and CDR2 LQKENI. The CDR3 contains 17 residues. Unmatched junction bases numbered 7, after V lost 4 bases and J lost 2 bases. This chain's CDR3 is CASSHGLAGGPTYEQYF. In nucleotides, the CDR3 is TGTGCCAGCTCACACGGACTAGCGGGGGGCCCCACCTACGAGCAGTACTTC.

CDR3: CASSYTVAGRIYEQYF. As DNA, the CDR3 is TGTGCCAGCAGTTACACGGTAGCGGGGCGGATCTACGAGCAGTACTTC. This chain joins TRBV6-2 or TRBV6-3 and TRBJ2-5, with TRBD2 matching over 8 bases. The last part of the DNA fits TRBJ2-7 better; the J call may be wrong. Per the germline V gene, CDR1 is MNHEY and CDR2 is SVGEGT. This CDR3 contains 16 residues.

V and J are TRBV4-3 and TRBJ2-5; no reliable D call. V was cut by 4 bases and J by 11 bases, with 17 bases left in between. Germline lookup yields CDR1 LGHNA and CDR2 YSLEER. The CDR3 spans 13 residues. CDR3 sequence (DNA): TGCGCCAGCAGCCTTAGTCGATCGTCCGGGCAGTACTTC. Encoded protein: CASSLSRSSGQYF.

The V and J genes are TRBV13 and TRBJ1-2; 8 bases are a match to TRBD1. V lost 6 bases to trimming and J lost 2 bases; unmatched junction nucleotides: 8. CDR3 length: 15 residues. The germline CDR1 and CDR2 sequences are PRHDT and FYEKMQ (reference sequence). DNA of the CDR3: TGTGCCAGCAGTCCAGGGGCAGGGGGCAACTATGGCTACACCTTC. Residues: CASSPGAGGNYGYTF.

The CDR3 loop reads CASSSPLAGRGEQFF. CDR3 nucleotide sequence: TGTGCCAGCAGCTCCCCCCTAGCGGGGCGTGGGGAGCAGTTCTTC. The rearrangement uses TRBV7-9 and TRBJ2-1; TRBD2 matches at 9 bases. V gave up 4 bases and J gave up 10 bases; unmatched junction bases: 11. Germline V CDR1 and CDR2: SEHNR, FQNEAQ (reference sequence). CDR3 size: 15 residues.

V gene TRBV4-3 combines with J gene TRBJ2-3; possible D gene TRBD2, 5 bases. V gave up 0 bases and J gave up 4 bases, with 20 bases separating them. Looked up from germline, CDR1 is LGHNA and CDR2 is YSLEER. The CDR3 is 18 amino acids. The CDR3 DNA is TGCGCCAGCAGCCAAGACCTACCCACTAGGTCCGGAGCAGATACGCAGTATTTT. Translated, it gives CASSQDLPTRSGADTQYF.

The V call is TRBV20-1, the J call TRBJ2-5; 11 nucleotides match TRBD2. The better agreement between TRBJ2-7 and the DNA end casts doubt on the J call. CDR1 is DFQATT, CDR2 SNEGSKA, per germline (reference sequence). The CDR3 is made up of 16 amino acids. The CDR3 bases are TGCAGTGCCCCTCTCCGACCCCCACTAGCGGGGGACGAGCAGTACTTC. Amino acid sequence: CSAPLRPPLAGDEQYF.

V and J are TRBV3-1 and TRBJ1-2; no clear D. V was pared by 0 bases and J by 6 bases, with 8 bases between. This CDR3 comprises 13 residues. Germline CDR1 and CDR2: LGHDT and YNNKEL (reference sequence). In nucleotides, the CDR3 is TGTGCCAGCAGCCAAGATTATGGGGATGGCTACACCTTC. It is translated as CASSQDYGDGYTF.

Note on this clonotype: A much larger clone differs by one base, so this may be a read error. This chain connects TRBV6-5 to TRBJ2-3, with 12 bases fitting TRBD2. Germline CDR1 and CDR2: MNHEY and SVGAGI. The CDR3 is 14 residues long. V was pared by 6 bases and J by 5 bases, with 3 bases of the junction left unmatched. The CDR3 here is CASRPGLAGDTQYF. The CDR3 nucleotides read TGTGCCAGCAGGCCGGGACTAGCGGGAGATACGCAGTATTTT.

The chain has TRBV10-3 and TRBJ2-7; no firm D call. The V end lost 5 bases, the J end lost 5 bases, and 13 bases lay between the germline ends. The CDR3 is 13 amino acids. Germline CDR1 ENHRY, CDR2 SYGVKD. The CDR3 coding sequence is TGTGCCATCAGTCCGGATGGGCGTGACGAGCAGTACTTC. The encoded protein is CAISPDGRDEQYF.

The CDR3 DNA is TGCAGTGCCATCCTTGAGCCAAGTTACAATGAGCAGTTCTTC. It codes for CSAILEPSYNEQFF. The chain joins TRBV20-1 to TRBJ2-1, with D uncertain. Trimming took off 6 bases at V and 4 bases at J, with 16 bases between the two ends. This CDR3 spans 14 amino acids. Germline V lookup: CDR1 DFQATT, CDR2 SNEGSKA (reference sequence).

As DNA, the CDR3 is TGTGCCAGCAGCTTAGCGGAGGCAGGGGGGTTTAATTCACCCCTCCACTTT. Residues: CASSLAEAGGFNSPLHF. The V gene is TRBV7-6, the J gene TRBJ1-6; 7 bases map to TRBD1. Germline loops: CDR1 SGHVS, CDR2 FNYEAQ. The J segment lost 6 bases and the V segment lost 0 bases, leaving 8 bases of the junction unmatched. This CDR3 contains 17 residues.

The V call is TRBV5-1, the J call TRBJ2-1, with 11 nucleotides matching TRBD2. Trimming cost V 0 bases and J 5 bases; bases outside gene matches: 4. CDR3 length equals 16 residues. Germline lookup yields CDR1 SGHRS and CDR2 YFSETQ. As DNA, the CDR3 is TGCGCCAGCAGCTTGGTTCTAGCGGGGGGAAACAATGAGCAGTTCTTC. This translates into CASSLVLAGGNNEQFF.

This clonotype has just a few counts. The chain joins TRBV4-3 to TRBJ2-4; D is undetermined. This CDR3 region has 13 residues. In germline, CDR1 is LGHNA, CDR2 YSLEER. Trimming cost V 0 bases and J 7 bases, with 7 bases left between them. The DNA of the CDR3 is TGCGCCAGCAGCCAAGATATGGTGAACATTCAGTACTTC. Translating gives CASSQDMVNIQYF.

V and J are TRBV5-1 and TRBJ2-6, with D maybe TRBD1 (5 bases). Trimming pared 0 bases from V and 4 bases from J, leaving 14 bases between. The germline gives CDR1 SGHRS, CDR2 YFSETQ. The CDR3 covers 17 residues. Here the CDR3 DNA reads TGCGCCAGCAGCTTGGAGGCAGGGTATCGCGGGGCCAACGTCCTGACTTTC. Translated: CASSLEAGYRGANVLTF. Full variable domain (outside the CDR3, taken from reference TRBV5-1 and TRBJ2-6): KAGVTQTPRYLIKTRGQQVTLSCSPISGHRSVSWYQQTPGQGLQFLFEYFSETQRNKGNFPGRFSGRQFSNSRSEMNVSTLELGDSALYLCASSLEAGYRGANVLTFGAGSRLTVL.

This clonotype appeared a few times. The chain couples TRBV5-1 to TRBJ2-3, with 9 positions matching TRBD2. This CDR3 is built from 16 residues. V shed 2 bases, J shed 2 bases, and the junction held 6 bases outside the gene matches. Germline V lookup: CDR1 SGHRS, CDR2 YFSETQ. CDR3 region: CASSFSGGTFTDTQYF. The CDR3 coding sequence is TGCGCCAGCAGCTTCAGCGGGGGGACATTCACAGATACGCAGTATTTT.

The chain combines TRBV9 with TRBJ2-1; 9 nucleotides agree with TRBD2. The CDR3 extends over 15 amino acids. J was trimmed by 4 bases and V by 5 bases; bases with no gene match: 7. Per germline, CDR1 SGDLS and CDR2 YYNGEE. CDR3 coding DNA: TGTGCCAGCAGTCAAGCGGGGGGTATTTACAATGAGCAGTTCTTC. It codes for CASSQAGGIYNEQFF.

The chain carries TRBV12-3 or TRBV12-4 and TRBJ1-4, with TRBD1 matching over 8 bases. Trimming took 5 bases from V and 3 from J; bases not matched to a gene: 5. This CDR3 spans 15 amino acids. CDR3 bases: TGTGCCAGCAGTCACGGACAGGGATCTAATGAAAAACTGTTTTTT. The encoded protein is CASSHGQGSNEKLFF.

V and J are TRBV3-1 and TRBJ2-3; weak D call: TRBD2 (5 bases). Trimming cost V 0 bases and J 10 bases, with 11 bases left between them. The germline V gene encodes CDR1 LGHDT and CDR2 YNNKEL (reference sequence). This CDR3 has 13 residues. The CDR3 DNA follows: TGTGCCAGCAGCCAAGATTACGGGGTCGCGCAGTATTTT. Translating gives CASSQDYGVAQYF.

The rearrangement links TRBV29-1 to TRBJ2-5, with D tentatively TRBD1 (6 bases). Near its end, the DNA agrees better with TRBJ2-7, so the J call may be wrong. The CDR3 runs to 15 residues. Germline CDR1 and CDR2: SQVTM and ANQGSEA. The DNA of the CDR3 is TGCAGCGTTGAAGACCCCTCCTGGACAGATCACGAGCAGTACTTC. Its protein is CSVEDPSWTDHEQYF.

The DNA for the CDR3 is TGTGCCAGCAGCCATGGGGAAGGGACCCAGTACTTC. Its translation: CASSHGEGTQYF. The chain recombines TRBV3-1 with TRBJ2-5; D ambiguous. The V gene lost 3 bases and the J gene lost 7 bases, with 9 bases spanning the gap. This CDR3 contains 12 residues. Germline V gives CDR1 LGHDT, CDR2 YNNKEL (reference sequence).

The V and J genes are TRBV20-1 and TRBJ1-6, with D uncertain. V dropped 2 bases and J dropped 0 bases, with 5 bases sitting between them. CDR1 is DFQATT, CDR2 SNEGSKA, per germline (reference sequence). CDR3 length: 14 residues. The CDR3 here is CSARSSSYNSPLHF. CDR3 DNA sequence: TGCAGTGCTAGAAGCAGCTCCTATAATTCACCCCTCCACTTT.

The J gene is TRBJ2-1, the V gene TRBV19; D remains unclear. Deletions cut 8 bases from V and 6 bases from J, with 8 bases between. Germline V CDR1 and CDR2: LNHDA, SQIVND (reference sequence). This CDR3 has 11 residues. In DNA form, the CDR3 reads TGTGCCAGTGGGAAGAGCAATGAGCAGTTCTTC. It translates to CASGKSNEQFF. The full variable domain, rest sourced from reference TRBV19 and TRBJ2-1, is DGGITQSPKYLFRKEGQNVTLSCEQNLNHDAMYWYRQDPGQGLRLIYYSQIVNDFQKGDIAEGYSVSREKKESFPLTVTSAQKNPTAFYLCASGKSNEQFFGPGTRLTVL.